This section outlines one T cell receptor (beta chain) sequence together with its context. This specimen comes from a study of cytomegalovirus exposure and HLA in healthy donors. Study information: Earlier sequencing of 200 million or so T cells yielded about 120 million unique TCR beta sequences.

This CDR3 spans 17 amino acids. V gave up 3 bases and J gave up 2 bases, with 17 bases separating them. The germline gives CDR1 SGHTA, CDR2 FQGNSA. This PCR relied on a set of 60 Vbeta primers and 13 Jbeta primers. The method was immunoSEQ multiplex PCR; TCRdb's version includes in-frame clones alone and lacks a portion of them. With about 160,000 clones in the sample, the ten largest clones hold 1% to 1.5%. The sequence was obtained from a woman between 55 and 75 years old in good health and CMV-seronegative. The J gene is TRBJ1-5, the V gene TRBV7-2; maybe TRBD1 (6 bases). Sequencing was done on a sample of PBMCs. CDR3 bases: TGTGCCAGCAGCTTGAGAGGGGGGGGCTTGGGCAATCAGCCCCAGCATTTT. Amino acid sequence: CASSLRGGGLGNQPQHF.